A single sample is the source of the 16 T cell receptor beta chains below, sequenced in a study of STAT5B mutations in CD4+ large granular lymphocyte leukemia. The repertoire was sequenced with immunoSEQ multiplex PCR; TCRdb's copy has only in-frame clones and lacks some. The sample includes about 38,000 clones, about 80% of them seen just once. Sequencing input: CD4+ T cells from blood buffy coats. These receptors were taken from a human donor in good health.

V usage is TRBV30 and J usage is TRBJ2-1; perhaps TRBD1 as D (8 bases). Germline V gene data show CDR1 as GTSNPN and CDR2 as SVGIG (reference sequence). V was clipped by 3 bases and J by 1 base, with 10 bases between them. This CDR3 region has 14 residues. Here the CDR3 DNA reads TGTGCCTGGAGACAGGGGGGGTCCTACAATGAGCAGTTCTTC. It codes for CAWRQGGSYNEQFF.

CDR3 in amino acids: CASSGSRAAYGYTF. The CDR3 nucleotides are TGTGCCAGCAGCGGATCGCGGGCAGCCTATGGCTACACCTTC. V is TRBV6-5 and J is TRBJ1-2; D ambiguous. Germline CDR1 and CDR2: MNHEY and SVGAGI. V lost 6 bases, J lost 4 bases, and 15 bases lay in between. The CDR3 is 14 residues long.

CDR3 sequence reads: CASSVSGSQTQYF. The CDR3 DNA reads TGTGCCAGCAGCGTTAGCGGGAGTCAGACCCAGTACTTC. The chain uses TRBV7-6 and TRBJ2-5; TRBD2 aligns across 9 bases. Trimming removed 5 bases from V and 6 bases from J; junction bases left unmatched: 4. This CDR3 region has 13 residues. Germline CDR1 SGHVS, CDR2 FNYEAQ.

The chain uses TRBV19 and TRBJ1-3, with 7 bases matching TRBD1. Germline CDR1 LNHDA, CDR2 SQIVND (reference sequence). The CDR3 contains 16 residues. V trimming: 7 bases; J trimming: 4 bases; junction bases outside the gene matches: 13. Here the CDR3 reads CASTPGQAGAGNTIYF. The CDR3, as DNA: TGTGCCAGTACCCCAGGACAGGCCGGTGCCGGAAACACCATATATTTT.

To note about this clone: At one end the junction does not follow the germline gene, possibly because of a read error. This chain links TRBV19 with TRBJ2-2; D gene uncertain. The germline V gene encodes CDR1 LNHDA and CDR2 SQIVND (reference sequence). The CDR3 runs 15 residues. The CDR3 nucleotides are TGTGTCAGTAGTATTACGGCCTGGGGAACCGGGGAGCTGTTTTTT. Translated: CVSSITAWGTGELFF.

The chain has TRBV7-2 and TRBJ1-3; 8 nucleotides match TRBD1. CDR1 and CDR2 from the germline V gene are SGHTA and FQGNSA. V was clipped by 8 bases and J by 0 bases; unmatched bases: 12. The CDR3 is 17 residues long. Written as DNA, the CDR3 is TGTGCCAGCCAGGGTCAGGGGGCGGCAAGCTCTGGAAACACCATATATTTT. This codes for CASQGQGAASSGNTIYF.

This sequence joins TRBV11-2 and TRBJ2-3, with TRBD2 as a possible D gene (6 bases). V lost 3 bases and J 1 base, leaving 11 bases between the germline ends. CDR3 length: 15 residues. CDR1 and CDR2 (germline): SGHAT, FQNNGV. CDR3 in DNA: TGTGCCAGCAGCTTTCTAGGGACTGGCACAGATACGCAGTATTTT. Amino acid sequence: CASSFLGTGTDTQYF.

The chain employs TRBV27 and TRBJ2-3, with 7 nucleotides matching TRBD1. Germline-derived CDR1 and CDR2 are MNHEY and SMNVEV (reference sequence). The V segment lost 4 bases and the J segment 12 bases; nucleotides outside the gene matches: 7. The CDR3 extends over 12 amino acids. CDR3 nucleotide sequence: TGTGCCAGCAGTTCCCAGGGGGACAGTCAGTATTTT. Translated: CASSSQGDSQYF.

V is TRBV7-7 and J is TRBJ2-5, with D perhaps matching TRBD1 or TRBD2 (5 bases each). This CDR3 has 13 residues. V was cut by 0 bases and J by 5 bases, with 7 bases left in between. The germline V gene has CDR1 SSHAT and CDR2 FNYEAQ (reference sequence). CDR3 coding DNA: TGTGCCAGCAGCTTAGCGGGGGATGAGACCCAGTACTTC. Its translation: CASSLAGDETQYF.

The chain is built from TRBV11-2 and TRBJ2-1, with 9 bases fitting TRBD1. V was clipped by 5 bases and J by 9 bases; unmatched bases: 8. The germline V gene has CDR1 SGHAT and CDR2 FQNNGV. The CDR3 extends over 14 amino acids. This chain's CDR3 is CASSPLRGQGEQFF. The CDR3 coding sequence is TGTGCCAGCAGCCCCCTCAGGGGACAGGGTGAGCAGTTCTTC.

The J gene is TRBJ2-5, the V gene TRBV19; no definite D call. The CDR3 sequence is 13 residues long. Trimming pared 4 bases from V and 0 bases from J, leaving 6 bases between. CDR1 and CDR2 from the germline V gene are LNHDA and SQIVND (reference sequence). The CDR3 reads CASSNRDQETQYF. The DNA for the CDR3 is TGTGCCAGTAGTAACCGGGACCAAGAGACCCAGTACTTC.

The J gene is TRBJ2-5, the V gene TRBV21-1; the listed D gene, TRBD2, was not tested against the DNA. TRBV21-1 is an annotated pseudogene. This CDR3 comprises 16 residues. The CDR3 reads CASSKALGSEYETQYF. CDR3 sequence (DNA): TGTGCCAGCAGCAAAGCGCTCGGGAGTGAGTACGAGACCCAGTACTTC.

This clone has a handful of counts. J is TRBJ1-5 and V is TRBV7-2; D perhaps matches TRBD1 (6 bases). This CDR3 spans 15 amino acids. V was cut by 8 bases and J by 1 base, with 15 bases left in between. Per germline, CDR1 SGHTA and CDR2 FQGNSA. The CDR3, as DNA: TGTGCCAGCGAACAGGGTGGAGGGAGCAATCAGCCCCAGCATTTT. Translating gives CASEQGGGSNQPQHF.

The chain uses TRBV5-1 and TRBJ2-3; 7 nucleotides agree with TRBD2. V was pared by 4 bases and J by 3 bases, with 2 bases of the junction left unmatched. CDR1 is SGHRS, CDR2 YFSETQ, per germline. There are 13 residues in the CDR3. The CDR3 nucleotides are TGCGCCAGCAGCCCGGGAGGTACAGATACGCAGTATTTT. Amino acid sequence: CASSPGGTDTQYF.

This clone came up a few times. The CDR3 DNA reads TGCGCCAGCAGTGAGTCCCGGGGGGGCAGGGCCTACGAGCAGTACTTC. Translated: CASSESRGGRAYEQYF. The chain couples TRBV10-2 to TRBJ2-7; 8 nucleotides line up with TRBD2. Germline CDR1 and CDR2: WSHSY and SAAADI. The CDR3 has 16 amino acids. V trimming: 0 bases; J trimming: 2 bases; junction bases outside the gene matches: 6.

V and J are TRBV5-6 and TRBJ2-5; D may correspond to TRBD1 or TRBD2 (5 bases each). CDR1 is SGHDT, CDR2 YYEEEE, per germline. The ends were cut back, 0 bases at V and 3 bases at J, with 15 bases in the middle. The CDR3 consists of 16 residues. The CDR3 bases are TGTGCCAGCAGCTTGGTTTCGGGACGGTGGGAAGAGACCCAGTACTTC. Amino acid sequence: CASSLVSGRWEETQYF.